This is a list of T cell receptor beta chains from one sample in a study of OX40 agonist ivuxolimab in advanced cancers. Generated by immunoSEQ multiplex PCR, the TCRdb table keeps only in-frame clones and is missing some. The table records 50,000 to 60,000 clones, approximately 89% of them present only once. This specimen consisted of CD4+ or CD8+ T cells sorted from blood, obtained in a trial of the OX40 agonist ivuxolimab. Source of these receptors: an adult with an advanced solid tumor such as melanoma, head and neck, liver or kidney cancer. Both conserved end residues are part of each CDR3. The D gene is left open where the match is weak. The size entry is marked missing in some rows and otherwise reads once, few, many or a size class.

j_call v_call d_call clone_size cdr3_nt cdr3_aa
TRBJ1-1 TRBV10-3 . . TGTGCCTCGAGGGAAGCTTTCTTT CASREAFF
TRBJ2-2 TRBV25-1 TRBD2 . TGTGCCAGCAGTGTCGGGCTAGCGGGAGGGGCCGGGGAGCTGTTTTTT CASSVGLAGGAGELFF
TRBJ1-2 TRBV30 . . TGTGCCTGGACGGGGGAGTCGTTGGGCTACACCTTC CAWTGESLGYTF
TRBJ1-3 TRBV5-1 . . TGCGCCAGCAGCTTGGAAGGGTCTGGAAACACCATATATTTT CASSLEGSGNTIYF
TRBJ1-5 TRBV11-3 TRBD1 . TGTGCCAGCCTAAACAGGGGGCATAGCAATCAGCCCCAGCATTTT CASLNRGHSNQPQHF
TRBJ1-2 TRBV5-4 . many TGTGCCAGCAGCTTGGACACCCGAGGGGATGGCTACACCTTC CASSLDTRGDGYTF
TRBJ1-5 TRBV19 . . TGTGCCAGTAGTCAGCGGGGTACAGGGCAGCCCCAGCATTTT CASSQRGTGQPQHF
TRBJ2-3 TRBV9 . . TGTGCCAGCAGCGTAAACAGCGACCCAACAGATACGCAGTATTTT CASSVNSDPTDTQYF
TRBJ1-4 TRBV11-2 . . TGTGCCAGCAGCTTATTGCCAGGGAAATATGAAAAACTGTTTTTT CASSLLPGKYEKLFF
TRBJ2-3 TRBV9 . . TGTGCCAGCAGCCGAACAGATACGCAGTATTTT CASSRTDTQYF
TRBJ2-5 TRBV5-1 . . TGCGCCAGCAGCTTCCAGGGGGAGACCCAGTACTTC CASSFQGETQYF
TRBJ2-2 TRBV9 TRBD2 . TGTGCCAGCAGCTTTAGCGGGAGAGCGGGCGGGGAGCTGTTTTTT CASSFSGRAGGELFF
TRBJ1-2 TRBV18 . few TGTGCCAGCTCACTAATACCCCTTTCGTCTACGGGGAGGTATGGCTACACCTTC CASSLIPLSSTGRYGYTF
TRBJ2-3 TRBV9 TRBD2 . TGTGCCAGCAGCGTAATAGCGGGAGCGACAGATACGCAGTATTTT CASSVIAGATDTQYF
TRBJ2-2 TRBV29-1 . . TGCAGCGTTGAACAGTCAGGGGAGAACACCGGGGAGCTGTTTTTT CSVEQSGENTGELFF
TRBJ2-7 TRBV28 TRBD1 . TGTGCCAGCAGTGGACAGGGAAGCACCTACGAGCAGTACTTC CASSGQGSTYEQYF
TRBJ1-4 TRBV2 . . TGTGCCAGCAGTGCCGTAGCAACTAATGAAAAACTGTTTTTT CASSAVATNEKLFF
TRBJ2-7 TRBV10-3 . . TGTGCCTCCAATAGCGGCCTAAGCTCCTACGAGCAGTACTTC CASNSGLSSYEQYF
TRBJ1-1 TRBV4-3 . . TGCGCCAGCAGCCAAGATCTCCGCGGAACCACTGAAGCTTTCTTT CASSQDLRGTTEAFF
TRBJ2-5 TRBV7-2 . . TGTGCCAGCAGCCCACGAGGCCTGCCAGAGACCCAGTACTTC CASSPRGLPETQYF